The rows below give T cell receptor beta chains drawn from one sample of a study of blood T cell repertoires in COVID-19. Data came from immunoSEQ multiplex PCR; TCRdb stores just in-frame clones and leaves some out. This table holds 69,000 or so clones, roughly 80% found once. The sample was peripheral blood. These receptors were collected from a woman aged 80 or older with acute or convalescent COVID-19. Each CDR3 is given with its conserved first and last residue. The order of the fields is D gene, J gene, clone size, V gene, CDR3 DNA, CDR3 protein. The D gene is left open where the match is weak. A clone size is listed for some rows: how often the clone was seen (once, few, many), or a class if it is expanded.

>TRBD1|TRBJ1-5|.|TRBV6-5
TGTGCCAGCAGGTGGGCAGGGGGTCAGCCCCAGCATTTT
CASRWAGGQPQHF
>.|TRBJ1-1|few|TRBV27
TGTGCCAGCAGTTCGACTCTGACAGGTAGAGCTTTCTTT
CASSSTLTGRAFF
>.|TRBJ1-3|once|TRBV14
TGTGCCAGCAGCCAAGAAGCCGCCGCTGGAAACACCATATATTTT
CASSQEAAAGNTIYF
>.|TRBJ1-5|few|TRBV7-9
TGTGCCAGCAGCTCATCGGACACTAATCAGCCCCAGCATTTT
CASSSSDTNQPQHF
>.|TRBJ1-2|.|TRBV24-1
TGTGCCACCAGTGATTCCCAGGGTTTCTATGGCTACACCTTC
CATSDSQGFYGYTF
>TRBD1|TRBJ1-5|.|TRBV5-8
TGTGCCAGCAGCAGACAGGGAGTGAGGCAGCCCCAGCATTTT
CASSRQGVRQPQHF
>.|TRBJ2-1|.|TRBV7-3
TGTGCCAGCAGCCAGGCTTATGAGCAGTTCTTC
CASSQAYEQFF
>.|TRBJ2-3|once|TRBV7-6
TGTGCCAGCAGCTTAGTCTATCGTAGCGGAGCAGATACGCAGTATTTT
CASSLVYRSGADTQYF
>TRBD1|TRBJ1-1|.|TRBV11-2
TGTGCCAGCAGCCCTTCGACAGGGGGGACTGAAGCTTTCTTT
CASSPSTGGTEAFF
>.|TRBJ2-2|.|TRBV12-5
TGTGCTAGCAGCAGGGTGGAGTTCGCCGGGGAGCTGTTTTTT
CASSRVEFAGELFF
>TRBD2|TRBJ2-2|.|TRBV2
TGTGCCAGCAGGTTGACTAGCGGGGCCAACACCGGGGAGCTGTTTTTT
CASRLTSGANTGELFF
>.|TRBJ1-6|.|TRBV5-6
TGTGCCAGCAGCCTGGACAGAAATTCACCCCTCCACTTT
CASSLDRNSPLHF
>.|TRBJ2-5|.|TRBV7-8
TGTGCCAGCAGCTTTACTCGACTGCAAGAGACCCAGTACTTC
CASSFTRLQETQYF
>TRBD1|TRBJ1-1|.|TRBV6-1
TGTGCCAGCAGTGATATAACAGGGGGAAAGACTGAAGCTTTCTTT
CASSDITGGKTEAFF
>.|TRBJ1-1|.|TRBV5-4
TGTGCCAGCAGCTTCCACAAGAACACTGAAGCTTTCTTT
CASSFHKNTEAFF
>TRBD1|TRBJ1-2|.|TRBV29-1
TGCAGCGTCACCCGGGACAGGGATGTAGGCTACACCTTC
CSVTRDRDVGYTF
>TRBD1|TRBJ1-2|.|TRBV9
TGTGCCAGCAGCGTAGTCGGGACAGGGCCGGATGGCTACACCTTC
CASSVVGTGPDGYTF
>TRBD1|TRBJ1-2|few|TRBV6-5
TGTGCCAGCTCCGGGACAGCCACTAACTATGGCTACACCTTC
CASSGTATNYGYTF
>.|TRBJ1-2|.|TRBV5-1
TGCGCCAGCAGCTCGACGGGGGGCGGGTATGGCTACACCTTC
CASSSTGGGYGYTF
>.|TRBJ1-5|once|TRBV27
TGTGCCAGCAGTCGCGAGCGGAACCAGCCCCAGCATTTT
CASSRERNQPQHF
>.|TRBJ1-1|.|TRBV19
TGTGCCAGTAGTATCTTCCCCGTTGGGGGCGAAGCTTTCTTT
CASSIFPVGGEAFF
>.|TRBJ2-5|.|TRBV6-5
TGTGCCAGCAAGCCTTGGGGCGAGACCCAGTACTTC
CASKPWGETQYF
>TRBD1|TRBJ2-5|.|TRBV5-6
TGTGCCAGCAGCCGTGGGGACAGGGATCTGGAGACCCAGTACTTC
CASSRGDRDLETQYF
>TRBD1|TRBJ1-1|once|TRBV29-1
TGCAGCGTTGAAACACCCGGGACAGGGGCTTTCTTT
CSVETPGTGAFF
>TRBD1|TRBJ1-6|few|TRBV27
TGTGCCAGCAGTTTTAGGACAGGGAATTCACCCCTCCACTTT
CASSFRTGNSPLHF
>.|TRBJ1-3|.|TRBV27
TGTGCCAGCAGTTTTCGTGTCTCTGGAAACACCATATATTTT
CASSFRVSGNTIYF
>TRBD2|TRBJ2-3|.|TRBV2
TGTGCCAGCAGCGTGACTAGCGGGGGAATGGGGACAGATACGCAGTATTTT
CASSVTSGGMGTDTQYF
>.|TRBJ1-2|.|TRBV19
TGTGCCAGTAGTATCGGCGGCAGGGCGGAGGGCTACACCTTC
CASSIGGRAEGYTF
>TRBD1|TRBJ1-4|.|TRBV5-1
TGCGCCAGCACAGGGACAGGCAATTCTGGGGAAAAACTGTTTTTT
CASTGTGNSGEKLFF
>TRBD1|TRBJ1-6|.|TRBV10-3
TGTGCCATCAGCTCACAGGGGATTTCACCCCTCCACTTT
CAISSQGISPLHF
>.|TRBJ1-5|.|TRBV18
TGTGCCAGCTCCCAGGCCGACGGCGACAATCAGCCCCAGCATTTT
CASSQADGDNQPQHF
>.|TRBJ2-7|once|TRBV18
TGTGCCAGCTCACCTTTTCGACAGGAAGCCTACGAGCAGTACTTC
CASSPFRQEAYEQYF
>TRBD2|TRBJ2-1|.|TRBV6-5
TGTGCCAGCAGTTACCCCCCGGGAGGCAATGAGCAGTTCTTC
CASSYPPGGNEQFF
>TRBD1|TRBJ1-5|.|TRBV19
TGTGCCAGTAGTAAAACCAACAGGGGTCAGCCCCAGCATTTT
CASSKTNRGQPQHF
>.|TRBJ1-2|.|TRBV7-8
TGTGCCAGCAGCAACCGGACCGACAGGAGGTATGGCTACACCTTC
CASSNRTDRRYGYTF
>TRBD2|TRBJ2-5|.|TRBV19
TGTGCCAGTAGAGCCGGCGTCCGTGCGGGGGGACAAGAGACCCAGTACTTC
CASRAGVRAGGQETQYF
>.|TRBJ1-1|.|TRBV21-1
TGTGCCAGCAGCAAAGTGTCGCGGAGCATAACTGAAGCTTTCTTT
CASSKVSRSITEAFF
>.|TRBJ1-1|.|TRBV5-1
TGCGCCAGCAGCTTCGGACAGCGCGACATGAACACTGAAGCTTTCTTT
CASSFGQRDMNTEAFF
>TRBD1|TRBJ1-4|.|TRBV5-1
TGCGCCAGCAGCACCGTGGGGACAGGGTTTGAAAAACTGTTTTTT
CASSTVGTGFEKLFF
>.|TRBJ1-1|once|TRBV7-3
TGTGCCAGCAGCCGTTCGCCTGGGGGCAGGGTTAACACTGAAGCTTTCTTT
CASSRSPGGRVNTEAFF
>.|TRBJ1-6|.|TRBV2
TGTGCCAGCAGTGAAAGACAGCCCCTGGGGTCACCCCTCCACTTT
CASSERQPLGSPLHF
>.|TRBJ2-2|.|TRBV1
TGCACCAGCAGCCAACTAGCGGGGGGTTCGACCGGGGAGCTGTTTTTT
CTSSQLAGGSTGELFF
>.|TRBJ1-2|few|TRBV5-1
TGCGCCAGCAGCTCCCAGGGGTTAGGCTACACCTTC
CASSSQGLGYTF
>TRBD1|TRBJ1-1|.|TRBV10-3
TGTGCCGTCGGACAGGGGAAAAACACTGAAGCTTTCTTT
CAVGQGKNTEAFF
>.|TRBJ2-4|.|TRBV5-8
TGTGCCAGCCTTCGGGGAAGACTATGGTCGGCCAAAAACATTCAGTACTTC
CASLRGRLWSAKNIQYF
>.|TRBJ1-5|.|TRBV5-6
TGTGCCAGCAGCTCCGACAGATTAAGCAATCAGCCCCAGCATTTT
CASSSDRLSNQPQHF